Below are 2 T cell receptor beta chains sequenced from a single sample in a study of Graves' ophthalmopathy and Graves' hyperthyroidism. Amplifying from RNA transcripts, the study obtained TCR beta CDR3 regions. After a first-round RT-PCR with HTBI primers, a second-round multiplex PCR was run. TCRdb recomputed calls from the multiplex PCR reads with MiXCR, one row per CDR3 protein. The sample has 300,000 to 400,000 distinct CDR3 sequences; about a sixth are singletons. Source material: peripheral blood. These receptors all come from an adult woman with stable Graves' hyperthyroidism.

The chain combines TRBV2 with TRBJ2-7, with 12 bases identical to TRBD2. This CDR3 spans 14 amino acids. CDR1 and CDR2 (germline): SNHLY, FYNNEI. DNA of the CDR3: TGCGCCACCAAACTGACTAGCGGGAGTGACGAGCAGTACGTC. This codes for CATKLTSGSDEQYV.

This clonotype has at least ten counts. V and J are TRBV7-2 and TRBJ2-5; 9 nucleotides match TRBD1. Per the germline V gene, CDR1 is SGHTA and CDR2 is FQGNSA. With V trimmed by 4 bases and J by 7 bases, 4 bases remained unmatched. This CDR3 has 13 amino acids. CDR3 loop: CASSSPTGGTQYF. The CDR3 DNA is TGTGCCAGCAGCTCGCCGACAGGGGGGACCCAGTACTTC.